A single T cell receptor (beta chain) is shown here with its context. The sample belongs to a study of cytomegalovirus exposure and HLA in healthy donors. This CDR3 is built from 15 residues. The germline gives CDR1 SGHTA, CDR2 FQGNSA. V shed 2 bases and J shed 7 bases, with 15 bases lying between them. The PCR had 60 Vbeta and 13 Jbeta primers. Sequencing used immunoSEQ multiplex PCR; TCRdb keeps in-frame clones, though not all of them. The table lists about 200,000 clones, 70% to 90% of them singletons. Sequenced: PBMCs. The chain combines TRBV7-2 with TRBJ2-1; TRBD2 might be the D (5 bases). The sequence derives from a man aged 30 to 39 in good health and CMV-seronegative. The CDR3 protein is CASSLTVTSTNEQFF. The CDR3 bases are TGTGCCAGCAGCTTAACGGTCACTAGTACGAATGAGCAGTTCTTC. The variable domain in full, with the rest retrieved from reference TRBV7-2 and TRBJ2-1, is GAGVSQSPSNKVTEKGKDVELRCDPISGHTALYWYRQSLGQGLEFLIYFQGNSAPDKSGLPSDRFSAERTGGSVSTLTIQRTQQEDSAVYLCASSLTVTSTNEQFFGPGTRLTVL.